This T cell receptor beta chain was recovered during a study of blood T cell repertoires in COVID-19. Method: immunoSEQ multiplex PCR; TCRdb's copy keeps in-frame clones and lacks some. The table lists 150,000 to 190,000 clones, about 80% of them singletons. Trimming removed 6 bases from V and 9 bases from J; junction bases left unmatched: 12. CDR3 length: 15 amino acids. Germline CDR1 and CDR2: LGHNT and FRNRAP. This receptor was obtained from a man between 45 and 60 years old who had recovered from COVID-19. The specimen sequenced was PBMCs or T cells enriched from blood (not recorded which). The J gene is TRBJ2-1, the V gene TRBV12-5, with 9 bases lining up with TRBD1. As DNA, the CDR3 is TGTGCTAGTGGCCTAAATCGGGACAGGGTTCCTGAGCAGTTCTTC. As protein: CASGLNRDRVPEQFF.